This T cell receptor beta chain was profiled in a study of circulating CD8 cells and anti-PD-1 response in melanoma. Background on the study: Patients received intravenous nivolumab, 3 mg/kg, every 2 weeks.

This clonotype is hyperexpanded by share. Its cognate antigen is unknown. Study-level results: The cohort mixed treatment-naive and previously treated patients. PD-1 and DPOS subsets showed similar, higher clonality than DNEG. Published repertoire comparisons used only baseline and M1 samples.

This CDR3 region has 10 residues. Trimming took 5 bases from V and 6 from J, leaving 7 bases between them. CDR1 SQVTM and CDR2 ANQGSEA come from the germline V gene. Each library started from roughly 15 ng of total RNA using the QIAseq Immune Repertoire TCR panel. TCRdb fed the reads into MiXCR, producing one record per CDR3 protein. The data contain hundreds of distinct CDR3 sequences, 12% of them seen just once; the ten biggest clones take up 15% to 20%. From live CD3+CD8+TCRalphabeta+ cells, four PD-1 and/or TIGIT subsets were sorted. The receptor comes from a human donor with melanoma. The genes are TRBV29-1 and TRBJ1-1, with D hard to call. The sample here was CD8+ T cells from PBMCs, taken at baseline or after one month of anti-PD-1 therapy (not recorded which). Here the CDR3 DNA reads TGCAGCGTTCCAGAACCTGAAGCTTTCTTT. Protein: CSVPEPEAFF.